Listed below are T cell receptor beta chains from one sample, sequenced in a study of blood T cell repertoires in COVID-19. TCRdb keeps only in-frame clones here, not all; method: immunoSEQ multiplex PCR. The sample has 200,000 to 300,000 clones, 88% seen once. What was sequenced was peripheral blood. The receptors originated from a human donor in a cohort sampled during active COVID-19. CDR3s include the opening cysteine and the closing phenylalanine or tryptophan. Fields, in order: J gene, V gene, clone size, D gene, CDR3 DNA, CDR3 protein. The D gene is left open where the match is weak. The size of a clone is reported for some rows only, either as once, few or many, or as a class for expanded clones.

TRBJ2-5,TRBV5-1,-,TRBD2,TGCGCCAGCAGCTTGGTGGGGACTAGCGTGGAGACCCAGTACTTC,CASSLVGTSVETQYF
TRBJ1-5,TRBV5-6,-,-,TGTGCCAGCAGCTTAATCCGGGACATAGATCAGCCCCAGCATTTT,CASSLIRDIDQPQHF
TRBJ2-1,TRBV27,-,TRBD1,TGTGCCAGCAGTTTATTGGGACAGGGCAACAATGAGCAGTTCTTC,CASSLLGQGNNEQFF
TRBJ1-6,TRBV5-1,once,-,TGCGCCAGCAGCTTGGATCCGGGGAGGAATTCACCCCTCCACTTT,CASSLDPGRNSPLHF
TRBJ2-7,TRBV5-4,-,TRBD2,TGTGCCAGCAGCTTCATTAGTCCCAGCGGGAGGGCCCCCGGGGACGAGCAGTACTTC,CASSFISPSGRAPGDEQYF
TRBJ2-5,TRBV15,-,-,TGTGCCACCAGCCGCGGGTATCAAGAGACCCAGTACTTC,CATSRGYQETQYF
TRBJ2-5,TRBV19,-,-,TGTGCCAGTAGTATAAGTGGCGGGATAGAGACCCAGTACTTC,CASSISGGIETQYF
TRBJ2-7,TRBV7-8,-,TRBD2,TGTGCCAGCAGCTCTTCAGCGGGAGGTTATGAGCAGTACTTC,CASSSSAGGYEQYF
TRBJ2-7,TRBV12-3/TRBV12-4,-,TRBD1,TGTGCCAGCAGTCGACAGGGACCCTACGAGCAGTACTTC,CASSRQGPYEQYF
TRBJ2-2,TRBV9,-,TRBD1,TGTGCCAGCAGCGTAACGGGACAGGGAAAGGCCGGGGAGCTGTTTTTT,CASSVTGQGKAGELFF
TRBJ2-3,TRBV2,-,TRBD1,TGTGCCAGCAGGGACAGGGTCACAGATACGCAGTATTTT,CASRDRVTDTQYF